A selection of T cell receptor beta chains follows, all from one sample in a study of cytomegalovirus exposure and HLA in healthy donors. Produced via immunoSEQ multiplex PCR; TCRdb's table is partial and in-frame only. The data hold 95,000 to 150,000 clones, with about 86% observed a single time. Sequencing input: PBMCs. Every receptor here comes from a woman aged 35 to 49 in good health and CMV-seronegative. Each CDR3 is given with its conserved first and last residue. D genes are given only for firm matches. Not all rows give a size; the values are once, few, many and, for expanded clones, a class.

-,few,TRBJ2-2,TRBV4-2,CASSQPGVDAGELFF,TGTGCCAGCAGCCAACCCGGGGTGGACGCCGGGGAGCTGTTTTTT
TRBD1,few,TRBJ1-1,TRBV5-1,CASSLGQGWTEAFF,TGCGCCAGCAGCTTGGGACAGGGGTGGACTGAAGCTTTCTTT
TRBD1,-,TRBJ2-7,TRBV28,CAVRDRGYDEQYF,TGTGCCGTCCGGGACAGGGGGTATGACGAGCAGTACTTC
-,once,TRBJ2-3,TRBV7-9,CASSLGRADTQYF,TGTGCCAGCAGCTTAGGACGGGCAGATACGCAGTATTTT
-,-,TRBJ2-1,TRBV27,CASRGTERIDNEQFF,TGTGCCAGCAGGGGTACGGAGCGCATAGACAATGAGCAGTTCTTC
TRBD1,-,TRBJ1-2,TRBV5-1,CASNSGQGAGGYTF,TGCGCCAGCAACTCGGGACAGGGGGCCGGGGGCTACACCTTC
TRBD1,-,TRBJ2-5,TRBV4-1,CASSQDPQGEEETQYF,TGCGCCAGCAGCCAAGACCCCCAGGGGGAAGAAGAGACCCAGTACTTC
-,-,TRBJ1-1,TRBV27,CASRSQNGNTEAFF,TGTGCCAGCAGATCCCAAAACGGGAACACTGAAGCTTTCTTT
TRBD1,few,TRBJ1-6,TRBV10-3,CAVSDDRGPYNSPLHF,TGTGCCGTCAGTGACGACAGGGGTCCATATAATTCACCCCTCCACTTT
-,-,TRBJ1-1,TRBV21-1,CASSKAGSTGLNTEAFF,TGTGCCAGCAGCAAAGCGGGATCTACAGGGTTGAACACTGAAGCTTTCTTT
-,once,TRBJ1-1,TRBV4-1,CASSQDPGRTEAFF,TGCGCCAGCAGCCAAGATCCGGGTAGGACTGAAGCTTTCTTT
TRBD2,-,TRBJ2-7,TRBV27,CASSGTSGTLGSEQYF,TGTGCCAGCTCAGGGACTAGCGGGACCCTTGGAAGCGAGCAGTACTTC
-,-,TRBJ2-7,TRBV5-1,CASSLAFQGLSYEQYF,TGCGCCAGCAGCTTGGCTTTCCAGGGCCTCTCCTACGAGCAGTACTTC
TRBD2,-,TRBJ2-3,TRBV7-3,CASSPSGGDGTDTQYF,TGTGCCAGCAGCCCAAGCGGGGGGGATGGCACAGATACGCAGTATTTT
TRBD1,-,TRBJ1-6,TRBV10-3,CAIRGTGNNSPLHF,TGTGCCATCAGGGGGACAGGAAATAATTCACCCCTCCACTTT
-,-,TRBJ2-5,TRBV28,CASSFPSEETQYF,TGTGCCAGCAGTTTTCCCAGCGAAGAGACCCAGTACTTC
-,-,TRBJ1-1,TRBV29-1,CSVDIQGNTEAFF,TGCAGCGTTGACATACAGGGGAACACTGAAGCTTTCTTT
-,-,TRBJ2-2,TRBV7-3,CASSEVGGRDTGELFF,TGTGCCAGCAGCGAAGTAGGGGGACGGGACACCGGGGAGCTGTTTTTT
TRBD2,-,TRBJ2-7,TRBV30,CAWSVGGSGVYSYEQYF,TGTGCCTGGAGTGTAGGGGGTAGCGGGGTTTATTCCTACGAGCAGTACTTC
-,-,TRBJ1-2,TRBV28,CASSLRGGYTF,TGTGCCAGCAGTTTGAGAGGAGGCTACACCTTC
TRBD2,-,TRBJ2-1,TRBV6-6,CASSSLLAGDEQFF,TGTGCCAGCAGTAGTTTACTAGCGGGAGATGAGCAGTTCTTC
-,-,TRBJ2-2,TRBV19,CASSISLGYGELFF,TGTGCCAGTAGTATTAGTCTCGGTTACGGGGAGCTGTTTTTT
-,-,TRBJ1-1,TRBV18,CASSPLGSEAFF,TGTGCCAGCTCACCACTCGGGTCTGAAGCTTTCTTT
TRBD2,-,TRBJ2-7,TRBV9,CASSVDLAGGNGGYEQYF,TGTGCCAGCAGCGTAGACCTAGCGGGGGGTAACGGGGGCTACGAGCAGTACTTC
TRBD1,-,TRBJ2-1,TRBV27,CASGLGQWAYNEQFF,TGTGCCAGCGGCCTGGGACAGTGGGCATACAATGAGCAGTTCTTC
TRBD2,-,TRBJ2-1,TRBV15,CATSRSGLAGGVNEQFF,TGTGCCACCAGCAGATCAGGACTAGCGGGGGGTGTCAATGAGCAGTTCTTC
TRBD1,-,TRBJ2-3,TRBV5-5,CASSFGTAHTDTQYF,TGTGCCAGCAGCTTCGGGACAGCTCACACAGATACGCAGTATTTT
TRBD2,-,TRBJ2-1,TRBV28,CASSPETSGSYEQFF,TGTGCCAGCAGTCCGGAGACTAGCGGGAGTTATGAGCAGTTCTTC
TRBD1,-,TRBJ1-1,TRBV27,CASSLVRDRDTEAFF,TGTGCCAGCAGTTTAGTTAGGGACAGGGACACTGAAGCTTTCTTT
TRBD1,-,TRBJ1-1,TRBV11-1,CASSLARGQGLAEAFF,TGTGCCAGCAGCTTAGCGCGTGGACAGGGGCTTGCTGAAGCTTTCTTT
-,few,TRBJ2-1,TRBV4-1,CASSQQTGYNEQFF,TGCGCCAGCAGCCAACAGACGGGCTACAATGAGCAGTTCTTC
-,few,TRBJ1-1,TRBV30,CAWSVYGQLNTEAFF,TGTGCCTGGAGTGTATACGGACAGTTGAACACTGAAGCTTTCTTT
-,-,TRBJ1-2,TRBV7-9,CASSLDGGGGYTF,TGTGCCAGCAGCTTAGACGGGGGAGGTGGCTACACCTTC
-,few,TRBJ1-1,TRBV6-5,CASSRGIGTEAFF,TGTGCCAGCAGCAGGGGCATAGGCACTGAAGCTTTCTTT
-,-,TRBJ2-1,TRBV11-2,CASSSWEYYNEQFF,TGTGCCAGCAGCTCTTGGGAGTACTACAATGAGCAGTTCTTC
TRBD1,-,TRBJ1-2,TRBV30,CAWRRTGGGYGYTF,TGTGCCTGGAGAAGGACAGGGGGGGGCTATGGCTACACCTTC
-,-,TRBJ1-1,TRBV5-4,CASSFEWSGRAFF,TGTGCCAGCAGCTTTGAATGGTCAGGTCGAGCTTTCTTT
-,-,TRBJ2-3,TRBV2,CASSDRTLFAYF,TGTGCCAGCAGTGACAGGACACTGTTCGCGTATTTT
TRBD1,-,TRBJ2-7,TRBV11-2,CASSGGTGVRDEQYF,TGTGCCAGCAGCGGCGGGACAGGGGTTAGGGACGAGCAGTACTTC
TRBD1,-,TRBJ1-5,TRBV19,CASNPTGQGLQPQHF,TGTGCCAGTAACCCAACGGGACAGGGTCTTCAGCCCCAGCATTTT
-,once,TRBJ2-7,TRBV28,CASTISYEQYF,TGTGCCAGCACCATTTCCTACGAGCAGTACTTC
TRBD1,-,TRBJ1-6,TRBV4-3,CASSQDVGTVFSDNSPLHF,TGCGCCAGCAGCCAAGATGTCGGGACAGTTTTTTCGGATAATTCACCCCTCCACTTT
-,-,TRBJ2-1,TRBV28,CASSLWPSEQFF,TGTGCCAGCAGTTTGTGGCCCAGTGAGCAGTTCTTC
-,-,TRBJ1-1,TRBV14,CASSPLQGKNTEAFF,TGTGCCAGCAGCCCACTACAGGGAAAGAACACTGAAGCTTTCTTT
-,-,TRBJ2-3,TRBV10-1,CASSETRNGDTQYF,TGCGCCAGCAGTGAAACTAGGAACGGAGATACGCAGTATTTT